This T cell receptor (beta chain) appears in the sequencing data of a study of beta chain features in type 1 diabetes. Study details: Healthy donors resembled patients in age, gender and cell yields. General study findings and limits: Shortening that was moderate but significant affected the TCRB CDR3s of Type 1 diabetes patients in all four CD4+ subsets. Sequencing used cDNA, and cells with high TCR expression could therefore be over-represented.

The J segment lost 4 bases and the V segment lost 0 bases, leaving 4 bases of the junction unmatched. From germline, CDR1 is SGHRS and CDR2 YFSETQ. This CDR3 has 15 amino acids. There are a few counts of this clone. What it binds is unknown. What was sequenced were expressed TCRB transcripts, since all of the isolated RNA had been reverse transcribed. The assay was immunoSEQ multiplex PCR, and TCRdb's table has in-frame clones only and misses some. The sample yields about 400,000 clones, around 12% seen once. The J gene is TRBJ2-5, the V gene TRBV5-1, with 9 bases lining up with TRBD2. The receptor's source is a woman under 30 with type 1 diabetes. The specimen was naive CD4+ T cells from blood. CDR3 loop: CASSLVLAGRETQYF. CDR3 coding DNA: TGCGCCAGCAGCTTGGTTCTAGCGGGGCGAGAGACCCAGTACTTC.